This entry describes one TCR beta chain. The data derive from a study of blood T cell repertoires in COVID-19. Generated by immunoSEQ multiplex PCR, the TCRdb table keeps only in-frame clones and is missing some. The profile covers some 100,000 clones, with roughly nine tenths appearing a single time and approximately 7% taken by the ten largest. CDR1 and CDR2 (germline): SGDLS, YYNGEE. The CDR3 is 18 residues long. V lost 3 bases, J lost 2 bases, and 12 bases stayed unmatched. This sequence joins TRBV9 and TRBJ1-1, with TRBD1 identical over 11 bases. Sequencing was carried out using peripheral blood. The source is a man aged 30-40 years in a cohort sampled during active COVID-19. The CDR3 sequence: CASSGFLGQGVRNTEAFF. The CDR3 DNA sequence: TGTGCCAGCAGCGGATTCCTGGGACAGGGGGTCAGAAACACTGAAGCTTTCTTT.